Below are 14 T cell receptor beta chains sequenced from a single sample in a study of T cell responses to AZD1222 COVID-19 vaccine. Sequenced by immunoSEQ multiplex PCR; TCRdb stores in-frame clones only, minus some. The profile covers about 130,000 clones, with 88% appearing a single time and around 8% taken by the ten largest. The material was peripheral blood, obtained on day 0 of AZD1222 vaccination. The receptors shown here come from an adult in good health.

This chain uses TRBV5-1 with TRBJ2-5; TRBD1 matches 7 bases. The junction had 6 bases not matched to a gene; V was cut back by 6 bases and J by 7 bases. Germline CDR1 and CDR2: SGHRS and YFSETQ. This CDR3 comprises 12 residues. For the CDR3, the DNA is TGCGCCAGCACCAGGACAGGTGGGACCCAGTACTTC. This codes for CASTRTGGTQYF.

This clone appeared a single time. The genes are TRBV19 and TRBJ2-4; D may be TRBD1 (6 bases). This CDR3 is 15 amino acids long. The ends were cut back, 4 bases at V and 2 bases at J, with 12 bases in the middle. CDR1 is LNHDA and CDR2 is SQIVND in the germline V gene (reference sequence). The CDR3 reads CASSKLRGPKNIQYF. The CDR3 DNA reads as TGTGCCAGTAGTAAACTCAGGGGTCCCAAAAACATTCAGTACTTC.

Written as DNA, the CDR3 is TGCGCCAGCAGCACCGGACTAGCGGGAGTCACAGATACGCAGTATTTT. It specifies CASSTGLAGVTDTQYF. The chain combines TRBV5-1 with TRBJ2-3, with 13 bases fitting TRBD2. The germline gives CDR1 SGHRS, CDR2 YFSETQ. V was pared by 4 bases and J by 2 bases, with 4 bases of the junction left unmatched. CDR3 size: 16 residues.

The chain employs TRBV29-1 and TRBJ1-2; a possible D gene is TRBD1 (5 bases). CDR1 and CDR2 (germline): SQVTM, ANQGSEA. V dropped 8 bases and J dropped 3 bases, with 13 bases sitting between them. This CDR3 comprises 12 residues. As DNA, the CDR3 is TGCAGCACGTGGGGGGAGGACTATGGCTACACCTTC. As protein: CSTWGEDYGYTF. The full variable domain, its missing parts supplied by reference TRBV29-1 and TRBJ1-2, is SAVISQKPSRDICQRGTSLTIQCQVDSQVTMMFWYRQQPGQSLTLIATANQGSEATYESGFVIDKFPISRPNLTFSTLTVSNMSPEDSSIYLCSTWGEDYGYTFGSGTRLTVV.

This sequence joins TRBV18 and TRBJ2-5; no definite D call. The CDR3 has 15 amino acids. Trimming left V 4 bases short and J 0 bases short, with 12 bases between. Germline CDR1 reads KGHSH; CDR2 reads LQKENI. As DNA, the CDR3 is TGTGCCAGCTCACGATCGGCCCAGTACCAAGAGACCCAGTACTTC. Its translation is CASSRSAQYQETQYF.

The chain has TRBV30 and TRBJ2-6, with 10 bases identical to TRBD1. Germline V CDR1 and CDR2: GTSNPN, SVGIG (reference sequence). CDR3 size: 19 residues. V dropped 2 bases and J dropped 0; count of bases not matched to a gene: 10. This CDR3 is CAWSPARTGGVSGANVLTF. In nucleotides, the CDR3 is TGTGCCTGGAGTCCAGCCCGGACAGGGGGTGTCTCTGGGGCCAACGTCCTGACTTTC.

The V call is TRBV15, the J call TRBJ2-7; D is possibly TRBD1 or TRBD2 (5 bases each). V was cut by 1 base and J by 6 bases, with 13 bases left in between. The CDR3 runs 14 residues. The germline CDR1 and CDR2 sequences are LNHNV and YYDKDF (reference sequence). CDR3 region: CATSRARGVGEQYF. The CDR3 bases are TGTGCCACCAGCAGAGCCCGAGGGGTTGGCGAGCAGTACTTC.

Comment on this clone: Additional DNA sequences in this sample encode the identical CDR3. The V gene is TRBV2, the J gene TRBJ1-2, with a weak D call TRBD1 (6 bases). The CDR3 spans 12 residues. Per germline, CDR1 SNHLY and CDR2 FYNNEI. Trimming took 6 bases from V and 3 from J, leaving 8 bases between them. The chain's CDR3 is CASRGGDYGYTF. CDR3 nucleotides: TGTGCCAGCAGAGGGGGGGACTATGGCTACACCTTC.

V usage is TRBV6-2 or TRBV6-3 and J usage is TRBJ2-2; a weak D match, TRBD2 (6 bases). Germline values: CDR1 MNHEY, CDR2 SVGEGT. V was pared by 6 bases and J by 2 bases, with 10 bases between. This CDR3 is built from 14 residues. The CDR3 protein is CASSMGLNTGELFF. DNA of the CDR3: TGTGCCAGCAGCATGGGACTTAACACCGGGGAGCTGTTTTTT.

This clone was observed a single time. V gene TRBV5-5 combines with J gene TRBJ1-2; tentative D call: TRBD1 (5 bases). V was shortened by 0 bases and J by 3 bases, with 12 bases between the two germline ends. Germline CDR1 is SGHKS and CDR2 is YYEKEE (reference sequence). This CDR3 has 15 amino acids. The CDR3 DNA sequence: TGTGCCAGCAGCTTGGGGGTTGGAGGGGACTATGGCTACACCTTC. Residues: CASSLGVGGDYGYTF.

The V call is TRBV6-5, the J call TRBJ1-1; possible D gene TRBD1, 5 bases. Germline loops: CDR1 MNHEY, CDR2 SVGAGI. The CDR3 spans 12 residues. Trimming pared 0 bases from V and 8 bases from J, leaving 7 bases between. This CDR3 reads CASSYSGQEAFF. In DNA form, the CDR3 reads TGTGCCAGCAGTTACTCGGGGCAGGAAGCTTTCTTT.

This chain uses TRBV7-2 with TRBJ2-7, with 10 bases lining up with TRBD2. CDR3 length equals 16 residues. Germline V gene sequence: CDR1 SGHTA, CDR2 FQGNSA. Unmatched junction bases numbered 4, after V lost 1 base and J lost 1 base. This chain's CDR3 is CASSLDGSGRSYEQYF. As DNA, the CDR3 is TGTGCCAGCAGCTTAGATGGTAGCGGGAGGTCCTACGAGCAGTACTTC.

The chain links TRBV7-9 to TRBJ1-1; 8 bases agree with TRBD1. CDR3 length: 14 amino acids. V lost 7 bases and J lost 5; bases outside the gene matches: 9. Germline V lookup: CDR1 SEHNR, CDR2 FQNEAQ (reference sequence). CDR3 nucleotide sequence: TGTGCCAGCACCCCCTCAGGGGGCCTAACTGAAGCTTTCTTT. Translation gives CASTPSGGLTEAFF.

This sequence joins TRBV12-3 or TRBV12-4 and TRBJ1-1, with D hard to call. The CDR3 spans 11 residues. Trimming stripped 6 bases from V and 4 bases from J, with 6 bases between. The DNA of the CDR3 is TGTGCCAGCAGCCGTCGCACTGAAGCTTTCTTT. The encoded protein is CASSRRTEAFF.